This passage covers 4 T cell receptor beta chains from one sample sequenced in a study of cytomegalovirus exposure and HLA in healthy donors. The PCR used 60 Vbeta and 13 Jbeta primers. Data came from immunoSEQ multiplex PCR; TCRdb stores just in-frame clones and leaves some out. In the table there are approximately 190,000 clones, about 79% of which are singletons. The specimen sequenced was PBMCs. Receptors were obtained from a boy younger than 10 in good health and CMV-seronegative.

The CDR3 nucleotides read TGTGCCAGCAGCTTAGACAGGGCGAACGAAAAACTGTTTTTT. This gives the protein CASSLDRANEKLFF. J is TRBJ1-4 and V is TRBV13; perhaps TRBD1 as D (6 bases). Germline assignment: CDR1 PRHDT and CDR2 FYEKMQ (reference sequence). Trimming shortened V by 1 base and J by 8 bases, and 11 bases separated the two germline ends. The length of the CDR3 is 14 residues. Variable domain in full (rest from reference TRBV13 and TRBJ1-4): AAGVIQSPRHLIKEKRETATLKCYPIPRHDTVYWYQQGPGQDPQFLISFYEKMQSDKGSIPDRFSAQQFSDYHSELNMSSLELGDSALYFCASSLDRANEKLFFGSGTQLSVL.

Only a few counts were recorded for this clone. The chain links TRBV5-4 to TRBJ2-5, with 8 bases aligning to TRBD2. Germline assignment: CDR1 SGHNT and CDR2 YYREEE (reference sequence). The CDR3 sequence is 13 residues long. V was pared by 4 bases and J by 5 bases, with 4 bases of the junction left unmatched. In nucleotides, the CDR3 is TGTGCCAGCAGCGCGCGGGGGGCCGAGACCCAGTACTTC. It translates to CASSARGAETQYF.

This chain connects TRBV18 to TRBJ1-5; D gene ambiguous. V gave up 4 bases and J gave up 3 bases, with 7 bases separating them. The CDR3 is 13 residues long. Germline V CDR1 and CDR2: KGHSH, LQKENI. The CDR3 DNA reads TGTGCCAGCTCACTTGACATCAATCAGCCCCAGCATTTT. As protein: CASSLDINQPQHF. The complete variable domain, with remaining parts taken from reference TRBV18 and TRBJ1-5, reads NAGVMQNPRHLVRRRGQEARLRCSPMKGHSHVYWYRQLPEEGLKFMVYLQKENIIDESGMPKERFSAEFPKEGPSILRIQQVVRGDSAAYFCASSLDINQPQHFGDGTRLSIL.

This rearrangement joins TRBV10-3 to TRBJ2-5; 8 bases match TRBD1. The length of the CDR3 is 14 residues. Losses at the gene ends were 6 bases for V and 5 bases for J; bases not matched to a gene: 8. Germline V gene sequence: CDR1 ENHRY, CDR2 SYGVKD. The CDR3 is CAIRRTGLLETQYF. Written as DNA, the CDR3 is TGTGCCATCAGAAGGACAGGGTTGTTGGAGACCCAGTACTTC.